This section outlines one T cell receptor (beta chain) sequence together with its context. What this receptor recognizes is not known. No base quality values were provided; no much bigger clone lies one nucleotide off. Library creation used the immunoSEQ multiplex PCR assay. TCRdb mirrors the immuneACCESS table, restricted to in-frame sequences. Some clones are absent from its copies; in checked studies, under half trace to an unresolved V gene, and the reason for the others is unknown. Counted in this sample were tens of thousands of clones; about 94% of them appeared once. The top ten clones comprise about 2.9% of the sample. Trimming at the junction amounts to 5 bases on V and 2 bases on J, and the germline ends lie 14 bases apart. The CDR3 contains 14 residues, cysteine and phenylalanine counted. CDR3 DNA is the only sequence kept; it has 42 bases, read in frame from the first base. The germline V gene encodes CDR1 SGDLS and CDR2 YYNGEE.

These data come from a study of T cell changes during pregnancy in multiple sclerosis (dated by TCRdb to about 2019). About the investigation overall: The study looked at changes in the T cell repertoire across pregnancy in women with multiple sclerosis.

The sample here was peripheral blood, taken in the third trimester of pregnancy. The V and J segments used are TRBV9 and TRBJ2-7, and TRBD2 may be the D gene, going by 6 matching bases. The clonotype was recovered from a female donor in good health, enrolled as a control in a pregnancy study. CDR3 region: CASSPGVPAYEQYF. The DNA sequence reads TGTGCCAGCAGTCCGGGGGTTCCGGCCTACGAGCAGTACTTC. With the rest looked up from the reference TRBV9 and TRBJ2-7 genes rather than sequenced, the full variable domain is DSGVTQTPKHLITATGQRVTLRCSPRSGDLSVYWYQQSLDQGLQFLIQYYNGEERAKGNILERFSAQQFPDLHSELNLSSLELGDSALYFCASSPGVPAYEQYFGPGTRLTVT.